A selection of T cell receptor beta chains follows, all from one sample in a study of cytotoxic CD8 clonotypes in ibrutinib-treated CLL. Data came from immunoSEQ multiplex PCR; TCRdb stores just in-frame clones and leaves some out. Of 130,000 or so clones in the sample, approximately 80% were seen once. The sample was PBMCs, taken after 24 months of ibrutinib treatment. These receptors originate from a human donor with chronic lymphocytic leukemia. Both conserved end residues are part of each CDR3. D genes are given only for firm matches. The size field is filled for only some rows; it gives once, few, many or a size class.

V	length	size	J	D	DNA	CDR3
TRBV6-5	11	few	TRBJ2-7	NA	TGTGCCAGCGCGACAGTCTACGAGCAGTACTTC	CASATVYEQYF
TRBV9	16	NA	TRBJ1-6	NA	TGTGCCAGCAGCGTAGGAGGTGGCGACATGAGTTCACCCCTCCACTTT	CASSVGGGDMSSPLHF
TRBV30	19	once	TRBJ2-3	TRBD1	TGTGCCTGGAGTGTAAGGGGGCCTCGCGGGCCGAAAGGGGCAGATACGCAGTATTTT	CAWSVRGPRGPKGADTQYF
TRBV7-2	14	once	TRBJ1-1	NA	TGTGCCAGCAGCCGCGGGGGGTGGAACACTGAAGCTTTCTTT	CASSRGGWNTEAFF
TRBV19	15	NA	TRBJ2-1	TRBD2	TGTGCCAGTAGTATTGGAGGGACTAGTCCTAATGAGCAGTTCTTC	CASSIGGTSPNEQFF
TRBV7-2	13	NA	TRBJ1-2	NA	TGTGCCAGCAGCCCACTCGCTATAGGGGGCTACACCTTC	CASSPLAIGGYTF
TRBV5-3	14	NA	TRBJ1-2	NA	TGTGCCAGAAGCTTGGAGGACCGACTCTATGGCTACACCTTC	CARSLEDRLYGYTF
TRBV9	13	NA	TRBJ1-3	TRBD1	TGTGCCAGCAGACGACAGGGTGGAAACACCATATATTTT	CASRRQGGNTIYF
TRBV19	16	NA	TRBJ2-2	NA	TGTGCCAGTAGCATGGTTGTAGGGCCGAACACCGGGGAGCTGTTTTTT	CASSMVVGPNTGELFF
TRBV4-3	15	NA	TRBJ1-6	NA	TGCGCCAGCAGCCAAGAAGGCCAAGCTAATTCACCCCTCCACTTT	CASSQEGQANSPLHF
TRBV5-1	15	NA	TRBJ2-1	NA	TGCGCCAGCAGCTTGGAGGGGGGTGCAGGGGATGAGCAGTTCTTC	CASSLEGGAGDEQFF
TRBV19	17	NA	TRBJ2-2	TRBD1	TGTGCCAGTAGTAAGAAAACCGGGACAGGTTATGCCGGGGAGCTGTTTTTT	CASSKKTGTGYAGELFF
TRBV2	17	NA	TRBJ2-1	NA	TGTGCCAGCAGAGGATGGTCAGCTTCACGGTCCTACAATGAGCAGTTCTTC	CASRGWSASRSYNEQFF
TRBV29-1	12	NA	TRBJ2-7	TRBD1	TGCAGCGGGCTCCGGGACAGCTACGAGCAGTACTTC	CSGLRDSYEQYF
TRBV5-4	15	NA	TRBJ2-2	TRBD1	TGTGCCAGCAGCTTGGTAGGGGGCGACACCGGGGAGCTGTTTTTT	CASSLVGGDTGELFF
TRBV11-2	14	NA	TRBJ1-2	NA	TGTGCCAGCAGCTTAGATAAGGGGCTCGGTGGCTACACCTTC	CASSLDKGLGGYTF
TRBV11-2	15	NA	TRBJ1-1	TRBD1	TGTGCCAGCAGCCCCCGACAGGGAGGGGACACTGAAGCTTTCTTT	CASSPRQGGDTEAFF
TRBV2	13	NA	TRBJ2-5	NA	TGTGCCAGCAGTGAGACTAGACAAGAGACCCAGTACTTC	CASSETRQETQYF
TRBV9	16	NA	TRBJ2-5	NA	TGTGCCAGCAGCGTAGGAAGGACAGTCCAAGGGGAGACCCAGTACTTC	CASSVGRTVQGETQYF
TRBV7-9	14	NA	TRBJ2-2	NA	TGTGCCAGCAGCTTATTAGGAAACGGCGGGGAGCTGTTTTTT	CASSLLGNGGELFF
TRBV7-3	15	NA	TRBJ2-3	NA	TGTGCCAGCAGCCCCCAAGGGGGGGGCACAGATACGCAGTATTTT	CASSPQGGGTDTQYF
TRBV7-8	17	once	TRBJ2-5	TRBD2	TGTGCCAGCAGCTTAACCTCACTAGCGGCGTACCAAGAGACCCAGTACTTC	CASSLTSLAAYQETQYF
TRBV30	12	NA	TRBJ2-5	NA	TGTGCAATGTCCCCCAGGGAAGAGACCCAGTACTTC	CAMSPREETQYF
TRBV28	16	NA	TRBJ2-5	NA	TGTGCCAGCAGTTTATCCGGGGGCCTGTACCAAGAGACCCAGTACTTC	CASSLSGGLYQETQYF
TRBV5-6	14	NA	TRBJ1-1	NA	TGTGCCAGCAGCTTGGTCTTGAGTGGGACTGAAGCTTTCTTT	CASSLVLSGTEAFF
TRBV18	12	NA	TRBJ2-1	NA	TGTGCCAGCTCACCAAGTAGCGATGAGCAGTTCTTC	CASSPSSDEQFF
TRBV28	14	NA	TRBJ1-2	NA	TGTGCCAGCAGTTTGGACAGTGCTAACTATGGCTACACCTTC	CASSLDSANYGYTF
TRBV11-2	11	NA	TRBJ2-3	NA	TGTGCCAGCAGCCAACTAGATACGCAGTATTTT	CASSQLDTQYF
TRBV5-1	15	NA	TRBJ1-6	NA	TGCGCCAGCAGCCCGTCCGGGACGGGGAATTCACCCCTCCACTTT	CASSPSGTGNSPLHF
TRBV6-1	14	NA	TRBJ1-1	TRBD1	TGTGCCAGCGGCCGGGGGACAGGGAACACTGAAGCTTTCTTT	CASGRGTGNTEAFF
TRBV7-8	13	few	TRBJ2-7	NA	TGTGCCAGCAGCTTCCAGGGGTTCGACGAGCAGTACTTC	CASSFQGFDEQYF
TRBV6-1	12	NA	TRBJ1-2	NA	TGTGCCAGCAGTGTCGTGGGGGATGGCTACACCTTC	CASSVVGDGYTF
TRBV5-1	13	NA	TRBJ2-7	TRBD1	TGCGCCAGCAGTCAGACAGGGTGGTACGAGCAGTACTTC	CASSQTGWYEQYF
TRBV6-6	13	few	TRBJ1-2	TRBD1	TGTGCCAGCAGAAGGACAGGTCATTATGGCTACACCTTC	CASRRTGHYGYTF
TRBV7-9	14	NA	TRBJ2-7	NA	TGTGCTCTAGGAGGCAGCTCGAGCTCCTACGAGCAGTACTTC	CALGGSSSSYEQYF
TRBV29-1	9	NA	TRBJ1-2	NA	TGCAGCGTTGAGGGTGGCTACACCTTC	CSVEGGYTF
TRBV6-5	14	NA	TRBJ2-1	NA	TGTGCCACCTCCCGGGACACCCGTCTAAATGAGCAGTTCTTC	CATSRDTRLNEQFF
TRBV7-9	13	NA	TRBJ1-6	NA	TGTGCCAGCAGCTGGGACGGAGATTCACCCCTCCACTTT	CASSWDGDSPLHF
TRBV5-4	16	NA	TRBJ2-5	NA	TGTGCCAGCAGCTTGAAAGAGGGGATAGTAGGGGAGACCCAGTACTTC	CASSLKEGIVGETQYF
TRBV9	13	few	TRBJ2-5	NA	TGTGCCAGCAGCGGCGCAGTACGGGAGACCCAGTACTTC	CASSGAVRETQYF
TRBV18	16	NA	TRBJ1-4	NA	TGTGCCAGCTCACCATACGGGACGGTTACTAATGAAAAACTGTTTTTT	CASSPYGTVTNEKLFF
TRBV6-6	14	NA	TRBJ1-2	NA	TGTGCCAGCAGGACCGGGACAACTAACTATGGCTACACCTTC	CASRTGTTNYGYTF
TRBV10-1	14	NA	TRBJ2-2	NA	TGCGCCAGCAGCACCGGGTCAATTGGCGGGGAGCTGTTTTTT	CASSTGSIGGELFF
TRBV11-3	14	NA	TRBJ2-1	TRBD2	TGTGCCAGCAGCTTAGAGCGGGGGGCCCATGAGCAGTTCTTC	CASSLERGAHEQFF
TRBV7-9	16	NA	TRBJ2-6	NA	TGTGCCAGCAGCCGTGGACGGATAAGGGAGAGAGACGTCCTGACTTTC	CASSRGRIRERDVLTF
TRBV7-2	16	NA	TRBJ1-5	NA	TGTGCCAGCAGCTTAGTTGGATGGTATGGCAATCAGCCCCAGCATTTT	CASSLVGWYGNQPQHF
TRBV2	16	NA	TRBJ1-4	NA	TGTGCCAGCACCCCGGACAGAACTTCAACTAATGAAAAACTGTTTTTT	CASTPDRTSTNEKLFF
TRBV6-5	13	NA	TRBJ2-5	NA	TGTGCCAGCAGGAACACAGGGCAAGAGACCCAGTACTTC	CASRNTGQETQYF
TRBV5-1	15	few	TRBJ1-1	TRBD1	TGCGCCAGCACCCTCAGGGGGACGATGAACACTGAAGCTTTCTTT	CASTLRGTMNTEAFF
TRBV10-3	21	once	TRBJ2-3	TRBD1	TGTGCCATCAGGGACCCGGGTCGTCACCCCGTACAGGGGGCGAGCACAGATACGCAGTATTTT	CAIRDPGRHPVQGASTDTQYF
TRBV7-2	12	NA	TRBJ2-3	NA	TGTGCCAGCAGCTTACTCCCGGATACGCAGTATTTT	CASSLLPDTQYF
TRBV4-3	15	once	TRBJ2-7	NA	TGCGCCAGCAGCCCGGTCGGGGGGCAGGGCTACGAGCAGTACTTC	CASSPVGGQGYEQYF
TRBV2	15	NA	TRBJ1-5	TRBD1	TGTGCCAGCAGCGGCGACAGGGCCCGGGAGGGGCCCCAGCATTTT	CASSGDRAREGPQHF
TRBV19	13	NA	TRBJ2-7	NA	TGTGCCAGTAGTAAGACGGTATCCTACGAGCAGTACTTC	CASSKTVSYEQYF
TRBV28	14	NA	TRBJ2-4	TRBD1	TGTGCCAGCAGTTCCGGACAGGGCCAAAACATTCAGTACTTC	CASSSGQGQNIQYF
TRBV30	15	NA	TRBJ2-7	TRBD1	TGTGCCTGGAGTGGGGAGACAGGGTACTCCTACGAGCAGTACTTC	CAWSGETGYSYEQYF
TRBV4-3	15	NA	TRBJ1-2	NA	TGCGCCAGCAGCCAGAGGGTCCCTTCTAACTATGGCTACACCTTC	CASSQRVPSNYGYTF
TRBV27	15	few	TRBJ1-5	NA	TGTGCCAGCAGTCCCGGGGGATGGGGCAATCAGCCCCAGCATTTT	CASSPGGWGNQPQHF
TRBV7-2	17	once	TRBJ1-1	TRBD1	TGTGCCAGCAGCTCTAACGGACAGGGGCAGATGAACACTGAAGCTTTCTTT	CASSSNGQGQMNTEAFF